This T cell receptor beta chain was observed in a study of blood T cells in healthy people across ages. Combining a sample-barcoded 5' primer with a J-beta primer mix, a second PCR ran for roughly 6 to 12 cycles. One entry per CDR3 protein, called by TCRdb with MiXCR from the 5' RACE reads. Here the sample spans about 1,000,000 distinct CDR3 sequences, under 45% being singletons. Those donating, healthy Caucasian individuals from Russia, were aged roughly 6 to 90. Study results and caveats: Per-million-T-cell TCR beta diversity fell roughly linearly with age. TCR beta diversity tracked closely with naive T cell percentage. Naive CD4+ cell counts and diversity both ran higher in long-lived than in aged donors.

The CDR3 spans 16 residues. Germline assignment: CDR1 SGHRS and CDR2 YFSETQ. V lost 0 bases to trimming and J lost 3 bases, with 14 bases between them. On this clonotype: Antigen: not known.

The chain couples TRBV5-1 to TRBJ2-3; D perhaps matches TRBD2 (5 bases). Sequencing used blood. The receptor was isolated from an older woman in good health. CDR3 amino acids: CASSLDGGSSTDTQYF. In nucleotides, the CDR3 is TGCGCCAGCAGCTTGGACGGCGGGTCCAGTACAGATACGCAGTATTTT.